Following are 9 T cell receptor beta chains from one sample sequenced in a study of technical replicates of blood from a handful of donors. Generated by immunoSEQ multiplex PCR, the TCRdb table keeps only in-frame clones and is missing some. Of 44,000 or so clones listed, 90% to 95% are singletons. Sequenced sample: PBMCs. The origin of the receptors is a human donor in good health. Some clones in this sample may be carry-over from other donors' samples.

The V gene is TRBV6-5, the J gene TRBJ1-1; D gene uncertain. Trimming shortened V by 6 bases and J by 1 base, and 12 bases separated the two germline ends. CDR1 is MNHEY and CDR2 is SVGAGI in the germline V gene. The CDR3 is made up of 14 amino acids. The CDR3 reads CASSPGIGNTEAFF. CDR3 DNA sequence: TGTGCCAGCAGCCCAGGCATTGGGAACACTGAAGCTTTCTTT.

This clone was detected only a few times. V gene TRBV18 combines with J gene TRBJ1-2; no clear D gene. Germline lookup yields CDR1 KGHSH and CDR2 LQKENI. This CDR3 is 13 amino acids long. Trimming shortened V by 0 bases and J by 7 bases, and 9 bases separated the two germline ends. CDR3 in amino acids: CASSPPGVSGYTF. CDR3 in DNA: TGTGCCAGCTCACCACCCGGGGTGAGTGGCTACACCTTC. Using reference TRBV18 and TRBJ1-2 for the parts outside the CDR3, the full variable domain is NAGVMQNPRHLVRRRGQEARLRCSPMKGHSHVYWYRQLPEEGLKFMVYLQKENIIDESGMPKERFSAEFPKEGPSILRIQQVVRGDSAAYFCASSPPGVSGYTFGSGTRLTVV.

Only a few counts were recorded for this clone. The V gene is TRBV6-1, the J gene TRBJ2-7, with D tentatively TRBD1 (5 bases). This CDR3 is built from 14 residues. Looked up from germline, CDR1 is MNHNS and CDR2 is SASEGT. The germline V and J ends were trimmed by 10 bases and 3 bases, with 19 bases remaining between them. The CDR3 DNA reads as TGTGCCACACTTATGGGGCCGTTTGACTACGAGCAGTACTTC. Protein product: CATLMGPFDYEQYF.

V gene TRBV5-4 combines with J gene TRBJ1-1; 10 positions agree with TRBD1. The trim removed 4 bases at V and 0 bases at J, leaving 3 bases unmatched. The CDR3 has 15 residues. The germline V gene encodes CDR1 SGHNT and CDR2 YYREEE (reference sequence). In nucleotides, the CDR3 is TGTGCCAGCAGCAGCGGGACAGGGGTGAACACTGAAGCTTTCTTT. Amino acids: CASSSGTGVNTEAFF.

The chain recombines TRBV25-1 with TRBJ2-7; D call uncertain. The V gene lost 0 bases and the J gene lost 2 bases, with 8 bases spanning the gap. The CDR3 is 14 amino acids. Germline lookup yields CDR1 MGHDK and CDR2 SYGVNS. The chain's CDR3 is CASSEYYRTYEQYF. CDR3 bases: TGTGCCAGCAGTGAATATTACAGAACCTACGAGCAGTACTTC.

The chain is built from TRBV5-8 and TRBJ1-4, with a possible D match to TRBD1 (6 bases). Germline V lookup: CDR1 SGHTS, CDR2 YDEGEE. V was trimmed by 5 bases and J by 4 bases, leaving 24 bases between them. This CDR3 is 18 amino acids long. CDR3 sequence: CASRSRDKLPSVNEKLFF. The CDR3 nucleotides read TGTGCCAGCAGATCTCGGGACAAGCTGCCCTCGGTTAATGAAAAACTGTTTTTT.

J is TRBJ2-1 and V is TRBV11-1, with TRBD2 matching 8 bases. With V trimmed by 3 bases and J by 6 bases, 7 bases remained unmatched. CDR1 is SGHAT and CDR2 is FQDESV in the germline V gene (reference sequence). The CDR3 is 15 amino acids. CDR3 residues: CASSFRAGDSNEQFF. CDR3 bases: TGTGCCAGCAGCTTCAGAGCGGGAGATTCCAATGAGCAGTTCTTC.

J is TRBJ2-5 and V is TRBV5-1, with 8 bases aligning to TRBD2. Germline loops: CDR1 SGHRS, CDR2 YFSETQ. This CDR3 has 14 amino acids. The ends lost 4 bases at V and 5 bases at J; junction bases unmatched: 7. CDR3 DNA sequence: TGCGCCAGCAGCCCCGGGGGGGCCGTCGAGACCCAGTACTTC. Its protein is CASSPGGAVETQYF.

The chain recombines TRBV19 with TRBJ1-6, with D maybe TRBD1 (6 bases). Between the trimmed V and J ends, which lost 4 bases and 6 bases, there was a span of 13 bases. The germline gives CDR1 LNHDA, CDR2 SQIVND (reference sequence). The CDR3 has 15 amino acids. The CDR3 coding sequence is TGTGCCAGTAGTACCCGCAGGGGATCTAATTCACCCCTCCACTTT. Translated: CASSTRRGSNSPLHF.